Listed below are T cell receptor beta chains from one sample, sequenced in a study of cytomegalovirus exposure and HLA in healthy donors. The protocol was immunoSEQ multiplex PCR, while the TCRdb copy is restricted to in-frame clones and leaves out a portion. This sample has around 180,000 clones; around 80% occur once, and the top ten carry more than 0.55%. The sample was PBMCs. The source is a woman aged 40 to 50 in good health and CMV-seronegative. The CDR3 runs from the conserved cysteine through the conserved F or W. A D gene is named only where the DNA matches it firmly. Rows give clone size only sometimes, using once, few, many, or a class for an expanded clone.

>once|TRBJ2-7|TRBV9|TRBD1
TGTGCCAGCAGCGTAGGGACAGGGTCGACCTACGAGCAGTACTTC
CASSVGTGSTYEQYF
>-|TRBJ1-4|TRBV28|-
TGTGCCAGCAGCCTAGGGGGGGCTAATGAAAAACTGTTTTTT
CASSLGGANEKLFF
>-|TRBJ1-4|TRBV7-8|-
TGTGCCAGCAGCCCCCTGTCCCCTAATGAAAAACTGTTTTTT
CASSPLSPNEKLFF
>-|TRBJ2-3|TRBV7-3|TRBD1
TGTGCCAGCAGCTTCACAGGGGCTACAGATACGCAGTATTTT
CASSFTGATDTQYF
>-|TRBJ2-7|TRBV7-8|-
TGTGCCAGCAGCTTAGAAATCTTCTCCTACGAGCAGTACTTC
CASSLEIFSYEQYF
>-|TRBJ1-1|TRBV9|TRBD1
TGTGCCAGCAGCGTAGACCCGGGACAGTTGAACACTGAAGCTTTCTTT
CASSVDPGQLNTEAFF
>once|TRBJ2-6|TRBV10-1|-
TGCGCCAGCAGTGACCAGGGATGGTTCGGCGTCCTGACTTTC
CASSDQGWFGVLTF
>-|TRBJ1-2|TRBV4-1|-
TGCGCCAGCAGCCAAGATGGACAGAGATATGGCTACACCTTC
CASSQDGQRYGYTF
>-|TRBJ2-7|TRBV6-5|-
TGTGCCAGCAAGGGGAGGCGGGTCGAGCAGTACTTC
CASKGRRVEQYF
>-|TRBJ1-1|TRBV5-1|-
TGCGCCAGCAGCTTTTCAACAGGGAGCACTGAAGCTTTCTTT
CASSFSTGSTEAFF
>once|TRBJ2-5|TRBV10-1|TRBD1
TGCGCCAGCGGCCCCGGGGACAGTGTCCCTAAAGAGACCCAGTACTTC
CASGPGDSVPKETQYF
>-|TRBJ1-2|TRBV9|TRBD1
TGTGCCAGCAGCGTAGCCGGACAGGGGGCTTATGGCTACACCTTC
CASSVAGQGAYGYTF
>-|TRBJ1-1|TRBV9|-
TGTGCCAGCAGCGTAGTACTCCCCACCTTTGGGGGGACTGAAGCTTTCTTT
CASSVVLPTFGGTEAFF
>-|TRBJ1-2|TRBV9|-
TGTGCCAGCAGCGGAGGATCCGGGACGCAGGGGCCCATAGGCTACACCTTC
CASSGGSGTQGPIGYTF
>-|TRBJ1-3|TRBV9|-
TGTGCCAGCAGCGTAGCTAGCAGTTCTGGAAACACCATATATTTT
CASSVASSSGNTIYF
>-|TRBJ1-2|TRBV6-6|TRBD1
TGTGCCAGCAGTGGGACAGTTAATGGCTACACCTTC
CASSGTVNGYTF
>-|TRBJ1-5|TRBV6-1|-
TGTGCCAGCAGTGAACAACAGCCCCAGCATTTT
CASSEQQPQHF
>-|TRBJ2-7|TRBV5-8|-
TGTGCCAGCAGCTTGGGGCACACGTTGATCTACGAGCAGTACTTC
CASSLGHTLIYEQYF
>-|TRBJ1-6|TRBV4-3|-
TGCGCCAGCAGCCAAGACGGGGGACGTTCACCCCTCCACTTT
CASSQDGGRSPLHF
>-|TRBJ2-1|TRBV5-1|TRBD1
TGCGCCAGCAGTTCGGACGGGGGGACAGGGATTAATGAGCAGTTCTTC
CASSSDGGTGINEQFF
>-|TRBJ1-5|TRBV2|TRBD1
TGTGCCAGCAGTTTAACAGGGGCAGATCAGCCCCAGCATTTT
CASSLTGADQPQHF
>-|TRBJ1-3|TRBV27|TRBD1
TGTGCCAGCAGTGCTCGACAGGGCGCCGGAAACACCATATATTTT
CASSARQGAGNTIYF
>-|TRBJ2-7|TRBV4-3|-
TGCGCCAGCAGCCAAGGAACAGGGTGCGAGCAGTACTTC
CASSQGTGCEQYF
>few|TRBJ2-7|TRBV12-5|-
TGTGCTAGTGGTCCACGAGTGTACGAGCAGTACTTC
CASGPRVYEQYF
>-|TRBJ2-6|TRBV5-6|-
TGTGCCAGCACCACTGGGGCCAACGTCCTGACTTTC
CASTTGANVLTF
>-|TRBJ2-1|TRBV30|-
TGTGCCTGGGATTCAGGGCGGAATGAGCAGTTCTTC
CAWDSGRNEQFF
>-|TRBJ2-1|TRBV7-8|-
TGTGCCAGCAGCTTAGAAGGGGGGCAGGGACAGATATTCCCCTCCTACAATGAGCAGTTCTTC
CASSLEGGQGQIFPSYNEQFF
>-|TRBJ2-7|TRBV2|TRBD1
TGTGCCAGCCGGGACAGCAGCTCCTACGAGCAGTACTTC
CASRDSSSYEQYF
>-|TRBJ2-4|TRBV6-9|-
TGTGCCAGCATTTCTGAAGCCCCCAGGTGGCGCAAAAACATTCAGTACTTC
CASISEAPRWRKNIQYF
>-|TRBJ2-5|TRBV30|TRBD1
TGTGCCTGGGGGATAGGACAGGGGGCTGGAGAGCAGTACTTC
CAWGIGQGAGEQYF
>once|TRBJ2-3|TRBV13|TRBD2
TGTGCCAGCAGCTCCTTTAGCGGGGGGGCGTCGGATACGCAGTATTTT
CASSSFSGGASDTQYF